The clone carrying this T cell receptor (beta chain) was counted only a few times. The trim removed 4 bases at V and 4 bases at J, leaving 5 bases unmatched. CDR3 size: 14 residues. Germline loops: CDR1 LGHDT, CDR2 YNNKEL (reference sequence). This specimen belongs to a study of blood T cell repertoires in COVID-19. Across the whole study: Samples taken during acute and convalescent COVID-19 were collected in the United States, Italy and Spain. T cells, B-cell-depleted T cells, or PBMCs supplied cDNA or gDNA.

The protocol was immunoSEQ multiplex PCR, while the TCRdb copy is restricted to in-frame clones and leaves out a portion. The table lists 150,000 to 200,000 clones, roughly 80% of them singletons. V and J are TRBV3-1 (or the pseudogene TRBV3-2) and TRBJ1-1, with TRBD1 identical over 8 bases. Specimen: peripheral blood. The receptor's source is a man aged 55-75 years with acute or convalescent COVID-19. The CDR3 coding sequence is TGTGCCAGCAGCCCATTACAGGGGGGCACTGAAGCTTTCTTT. Its translation is CASSPLQGGTEAFF.